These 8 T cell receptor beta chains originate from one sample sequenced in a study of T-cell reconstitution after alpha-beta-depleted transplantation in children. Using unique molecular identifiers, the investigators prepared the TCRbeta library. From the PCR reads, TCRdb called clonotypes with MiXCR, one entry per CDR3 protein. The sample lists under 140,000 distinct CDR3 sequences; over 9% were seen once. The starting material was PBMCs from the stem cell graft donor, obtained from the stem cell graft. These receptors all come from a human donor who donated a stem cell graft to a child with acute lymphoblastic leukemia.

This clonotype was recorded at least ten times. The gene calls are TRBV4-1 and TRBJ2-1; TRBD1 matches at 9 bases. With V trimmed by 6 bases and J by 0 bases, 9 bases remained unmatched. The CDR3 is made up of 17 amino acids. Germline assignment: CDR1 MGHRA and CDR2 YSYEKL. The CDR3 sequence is CASRYTGGESSYNEQFF. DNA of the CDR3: TGCGCCAGCAGGTACACAGGGGGCGAAAGCTCCTACAATGAGCAGTTCTTC.

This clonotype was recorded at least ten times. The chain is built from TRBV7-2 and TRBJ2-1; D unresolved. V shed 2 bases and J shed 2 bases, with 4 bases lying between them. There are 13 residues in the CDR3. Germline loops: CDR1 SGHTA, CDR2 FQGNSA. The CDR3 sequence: CASSLPPYNEQFF. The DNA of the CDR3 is TGTGCCAGCAGCTTACCACCCTACAATGAGCAGTTCTTC.

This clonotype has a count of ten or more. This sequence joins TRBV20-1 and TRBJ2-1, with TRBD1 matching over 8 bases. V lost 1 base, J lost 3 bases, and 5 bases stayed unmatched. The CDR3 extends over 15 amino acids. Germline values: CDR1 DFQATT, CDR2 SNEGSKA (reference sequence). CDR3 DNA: TGCAGTGCTAGAGGAGACAGGGGAATCTACAATGAGCAGTTCTTC. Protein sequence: CSARGDRGIYNEQFF.

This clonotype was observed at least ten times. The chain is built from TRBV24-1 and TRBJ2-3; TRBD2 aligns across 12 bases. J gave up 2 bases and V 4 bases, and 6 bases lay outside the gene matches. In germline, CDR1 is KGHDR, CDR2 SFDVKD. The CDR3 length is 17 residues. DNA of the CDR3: TGTGCCACCAGTGACCCAACTAGCGGGAGGCCCACAGATACGCAGTATTTT. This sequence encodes CATSDPTSGRPTDTQYF.

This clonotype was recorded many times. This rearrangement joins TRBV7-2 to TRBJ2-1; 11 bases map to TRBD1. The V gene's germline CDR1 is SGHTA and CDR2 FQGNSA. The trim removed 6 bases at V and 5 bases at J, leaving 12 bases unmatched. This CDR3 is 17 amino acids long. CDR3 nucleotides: TGTGCCAGCAGTATGTCCCTGAGGGACAGGGGGAACAATGAGCAGTTCTTC. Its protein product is CASSMSLRDRGNNEQFF.

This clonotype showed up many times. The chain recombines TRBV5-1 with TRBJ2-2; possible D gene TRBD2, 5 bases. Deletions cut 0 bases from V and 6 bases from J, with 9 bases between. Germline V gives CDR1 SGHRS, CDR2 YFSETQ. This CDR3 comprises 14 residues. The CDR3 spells CASSLARGPGELFF. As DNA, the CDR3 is TGCGCCAGCAGCTTGGCCCGAGGGCCCGGGGAGCTGTTTTTT.

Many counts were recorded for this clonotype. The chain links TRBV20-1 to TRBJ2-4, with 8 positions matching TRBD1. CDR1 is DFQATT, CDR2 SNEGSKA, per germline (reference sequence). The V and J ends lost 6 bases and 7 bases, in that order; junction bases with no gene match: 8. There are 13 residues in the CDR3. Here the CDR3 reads CSAEQGAANIQYF. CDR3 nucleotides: TGCAGTGCCGAGCAGGGGGCTGCGAACATTCAGTACTTC.

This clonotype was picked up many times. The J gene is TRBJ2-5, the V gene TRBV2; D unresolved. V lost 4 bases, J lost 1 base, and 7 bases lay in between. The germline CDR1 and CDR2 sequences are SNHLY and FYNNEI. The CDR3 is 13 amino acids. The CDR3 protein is CASSAGPQETQYF. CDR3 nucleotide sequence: TGTGCCAGCAGTGCCGGGCCCCAAGAGACCCAGTACTTC.